These 2 T cell receptor beta chains originate from one sample sequenced in a study of T cell changes during pregnancy in multiple sclerosis. Assay used: immunoSEQ multiplex PCR; TCRdb lists only in-frame clones, some missing. The sample lists 30,000 to 35,000 clones, roughly 90% occurring once. Here the sequenced sample was CD8+ T cells from peripheral blood mononuclear cells, taken after pregnancy. The origin of the receptors is a female donor with multiple sclerosis, enrolled in a pregnancy study.

In regard to this clone: The junction differs from germline at one of its ends, possibly a read error. This sequence joins TRBV29-1 and TRBJ2-3; D gene unclear. CDR1 SQVTM and CDR2 ANQGSEA come from the germline V gene. The CDR3 covers 13 residues. CDR3 DNA: TGCAGCGTTAAAGATCTAGTAGCTGATACGCAGTATTTT. Amino acids: CSVKDLVADTQYF.

The V gene is TRBV19, the J gene TRBJ1-2; D may be TRBD1 (5 bases). Germline lookup yields CDR1 LNHDA and CDR2 SQIVND (reference sequence). V was shortened by 5 bases and J by 4 bases, with 17 bases between the two germline ends. There are 15 residues in the CDR3. CDR3 residues: CASSVLLGGSYGYTF. In nucleotides, the CDR3 is TGTGCCAGTAGTGTCCTCTTGGGGGGATCCTATGGCTACACCTTC. The whole variable domain, remainder taken from reference TRBV19 and TRBJ1-2, is DGGITQSPKYLFRKEGQNVTLSCEQNLNHDAMYWYRQDPGQGLRLIYYSQIVNDFQKGDIAEGYSVSREKKESFPLTVTSAQKNPTAFYLCASSVLLGGSYGYTFGSGTRLTVV.